The 10 T cell receptor beta chains in this list originate from one sample, sequenced in a study of control samples from healthy donors and cancer patients. Produced via immunoSEQ multiplex PCR; TCRdb's table is partial and in-frame only. The sample has around 80,000 clones; about 95% are singletons. What was sequenced was blood. The receptors stem from a woman aged 30 to 39 in good health.

The rearrangement links TRBV18 to TRBJ2-2; the D call may be TRBD1 or TRBD2 (5 bases each). This CDR3 is built from 16 residues. The germline V and J ends were trimmed by 0 bases and 4 bases, with 12 bases remaining between them. Germline CDR1 KGHSH, CDR2 LQKENI. The CDR3 DNA is TGTGCCAGCTCACCACCAGGGGACCCTACCACCGGGGAGCTGTTTTTT. Protein product: CASSPPGDPTTGELFF.

The gene calls are TRBV19 and TRBJ2-3; 10 nucleotides agree with TRBD2. With 9 bases clipped from V and 4 bases from J, the junction kept 7 bases outside the gene matches. This CDR3 comprises 14 residues. The V gene's germline CDR1 is LNHDA and CDR2 SQIVND (reference sequence). CDR3 region: CASLSGGASDTQYF. The CDR3 DNA sequence: TGTGCCAGCCTAAGCGGGGGGGCGTCAGATACGCAGTATTTT.

The DNA for the CDR3 is TGTGCCAGCAGCCCCCAGGCGGTGATAACATACAATGAGCAGTTCTTC. It translates to CASSPQAVITYNEQFF. This chain connects TRBV4-2 to TRBJ2-1, with D unclear. Looked up from germline, CDR1 is LGHNA and CDR2 is YNFKEQ. Trimming removed 4 bases at V and 4 bases at J, with 17 bases between. The CDR3 contains 16 residues.

V gene TRBV4-1 combines with J gene TRBJ2-7; the D gene is possibly TRBD1 (5 bases). Trimming stripped 0 bases from V and 4 bases from J, with 25 bases between. Germline V lookup: CDR1 MGHRA, CDR2 YSYEKL. This CDR3 is built from 19 residues. CDR3 DNA sequence: TGCGCCAGCAGCCAAGATTTATTCCCCCCAGGCAGGGATCTATACGAGCAGTACTTC. Protein: CASSQDLFPPGRDLYEQYF.

This chain links TRBV5-6 with TRBJ1-5; 7 bases agree with TRBD1. The trim removed 2 bases at V and 4 bases at J, leaving 3 bases unmatched. Germline V gives CDR1 SGHDT, CDR2 YYEEEE. There are 14 residues in the CDR3. CDR3: CASSFRGINQPQHF. The CDR3 DNA follows: TGTGCCAGCAGCTTCAGGGGGATAAATCAGCCCCAGCATTTT.

This rearrangement joins TRBV2 to TRBJ2-1; 9 nucleotides agree with TRBD1. This CDR3 is built from 13 residues. In germline, CDR1 is SNHLY, CDR2 FYNNEI. J gave up 6 bases and V 9 bases, and 6 bases lay outside the gene matches. CDR3 DNA sequence: TGTGCCAGTGCCGGGACAGGGAGCAATGAGCAGTTCTTC. Translated: CASAGTGSNEQFF.

The chain has TRBV2 and TRBJ2-4; 9 bases match TRBD1. CDR3 size: 14 residues. CDR1 and CDR2 (germline): SNHLY, FYNNEI. V gave up 3 bases and J gave up 8 bases; unmatched junction bases: 5. The DNA of the CDR3 is TGTGCCAGCAGTGAGGGACAGGGTTTTGACATTCAGTACTTC. This codes for CASSEGQGFDIQYF.

The chain uses TRBV12-3 or TRBV12-4 and TRBJ2-7; no clear D gene. This CDR3 contains 13 residues. V was shortened by 5 bases and J by 2 bases, with 10 bases between the two germline ends. CDR3 coding DNA: TGTGCCAGCAGTCTCTCTACTCCCTACGAGCAGTACGTC. Translating gives CASSLSTPYEQYV.

The chain recombines TRBV9 with TRBJ1-1, with D perhaps matching TRBD1 (6 bases). The CDR3 consists of 14 residues. The V gene lost 3 bases and the J gene lost 1 base, with 10 bases spanning the gap. Germline assignment: CDR1 SGDLS and CDR2 YYNGEE. CDR3 nucleotides: TGTGCCAGCAGCGCTCACAGGGCGAACACTGAAGCTTTCTTT. Its translation: CASSAHRANTEAFF.

The chain uses TRBV24-1 and TRBJ1-4; 7 bases fit TRBD1. The CDR3 spans 15 residues. Germline loops: CDR1 KGHDR, CDR2 SFDVKD. With 4 bases clipped from V and 4 bases from J, the junction kept 5 bases outside the gene matches. The CDR3 loop is CATSDPRDSNEKLFF. As DNA, the CDR3 is TGTGCCACCAGTGACCCGCGGGACAGTAATGAAAAACTGTTTTTT.